These T cell receptor beta chains were read from a single sample in a study of cytomegalovirus exposure and HLA in healthy donors. The table came from immunoSEQ multiplex PCR; TCRdb's copy has only in-frame clones and leaves some out. The sample lists about 150,000 clones, around 78% occurring once. The sample comprised PBMCs. Receptor source: a man aged 40-49 years in good health and CMV-seronegative. CDR3s include the opening cysteine and the closing phenylalanine or tryptophan. The order of the fields is clone size, V gene, D gene, J gene, CDR3 DNA, CDR3 protein. The D gene is left open where the match is weak. Expanded clones are given a class, and other clones once, few, many or no size at all.

clone_size: .
v_call: TRBV29-1
d_call: .
j_call: TRBJ2-3
cdr3_nt: TGCAGCGCTGGGTGGCGGGAGCAGTATTTT
cdr3_aa: CSAGWREQYF

clone_size: .
v_call: TRBV18
d_call: TRBD1
j_call: TRBJ2-1
cdr3_nt: TGTGCCAGCTCACCGACAGGGACGATTATCTACAATGAGCAGTTCTTC
cdr3_aa: CASSPTGTIIYNEQFF

clone_size: .
v_call: TRBV5-6
d_call: .
j_call: TRBJ2-5
cdr3_nt: TGTGCCAGCAGCTTCCAAGACAGGCGCCAAGAGACCCAGTACTTC
cdr3_aa: CASSFQDRRQETQYF

clone_size: .
v_call: TRBV7-2
d_call: .
j_call: TRBJ1-4
cdr3_nt: TGTGCCAGCAGCTTAGCGCTCATGGCAGGGGTAGAAAAACTGTTTTTT
cdr3_aa: CASSLALMAGVEKLFF

clone_size: .
v_call: TRBV5-1
d_call: TRBD1
j_call: TRBJ2-7
cdr3_nt: TGCGCCAGCAGCCAAGGCCGGGACAGGGTGTGGGAGCAGTACTTC
cdr3_aa: CASSQGRDRVWEQYF

clone_size: .
v_call: TRBV5-6
d_call: .
j_call: TRBJ1-3
cdr3_nt: TGTGCCAGCAGCTTGGGGGACATATCGTCTGGAAACACCATATATTTT
cdr3_aa: CASSLGDISSGNTIYF

clone_size: .
v_call: TRBV7-3
d_call: TRBD2
j_call: TRBJ2-1
cdr3_nt: TGTGCCAGCAGCTTATTTGGGGGGGGACTAGCGGGAGGTGAGCAGTTCTTC
cdr3_aa: CASSLFGGGLAGGEQFF

clone_size: .
v_call: TRBV7-6
d_call: .
j_call: TRBJ2-5
cdr3_nt: TGTGCCAGCAGCCGCGACTACCAGGAGACCCAGTACTTC
cdr3_aa: CASSRDYQETQYF

clone_size: .
v_call: TRBV28
d_call: TRBD1
j_call: TRBJ1-1
cdr3_nt: TGTGCCAGCAGTTTACCTACGGACAGGAAAGCTTTCTTT
cdr3_aa: CASSLPTDRKAFF

clone_size: few
v_call: TRBV11-3
d_call: TRBD1
j_call: TRBJ2-1
cdr3_nt: TGTGCCAGCAGCTCCCGGACCGACAGGGGCAATGAGCAGTTCTTC
cdr3_aa: CASSSRTDRGNEQFF

clone_size: .
v_call: TRBV7-3
d_call: .
j_call: TRBJ1-1
cdr3_nt: TGTGCCAGCAGCCCCCATCCGCCCCGGGACTCCAGGACGACTGAAGCTTTCTTT
cdr3_aa: CASSPHPPRDSRTTEAFF

clone_size: .
v_call: TRBV28
d_call: .
j_call: TRBJ2-1
cdr3_nt: TGTGCCAGCAGTTTTTACGACAGATTATACAATGAGCAGTTCTTC
cdr3_aa: CASSFYDRLYNEQFF

clone_size: once
v_call: TRBV29-1
d_call: TRBD2
j_call: TRBJ2-1
cdr3_nt: TGCAGCGTCCGCGCGACTAGCGGGACCTACAATGAGCAGTTCTTC
cdr3_aa: CSVRATSGTYNEQFF

clone_size: .
v_call: TRBV30
d_call: TRBD2
j_call: TRBJ2-5
cdr3_nt: TGTGCCTGGAGCGTGGGGGGACTAGCGGACCAAGAGACCCAGTACTTC
cdr3_aa: CAWSVGGLADQETQYF

clone_size: few
v_call: TRBV5-6
d_call: TRBD1
j_call: TRBJ2-2
cdr3_nt: TGTGCCAGCAGCGATACCGGGACAGGGTGGGGCACCGGGGAGCTGTTTTTT
cdr3_aa: CASSDTGTGWGTGELFF

clone_size: .
v_call: TRBV5-1
d_call: .
j_call: TRBJ2-2
cdr3_nt: TGCCCCGCAGGGAGGGGGACGGTGAACACCGGGGAGCTGTTTTTT
cdr3_aa: CPAGRGTVNTGELFF

clone_size: .
v_call: TRBV14
d_call: TRBD1
j_call: TRBJ1-1
cdr3_nt: TGTGCCAGCAGCCCCGATCGGACAGGGTGGACCACTGAAGCTTTCTTT
cdr3_aa: CASSPDRTGWTTEAFF

clone_size: once
v_call: TRBV6-5
d_call: TRBD1
j_call: TRBJ1-1
cdr3_nt: TGTGCCAGCACGGACAGGTCAGGGGCTTTCTTT
cdr3_aa: CASTDRSGAFF

clone_size: .
v_call: TRBV6-1
d_call: TRBD1
j_call: TRBJ2-6
cdr3_nt: TGTGCCGGGGGACAGTCCAACGTCCTGACTTTC
cdr3_aa: CAGGQSNVLTF

clone_size: .
v_call: TRBV10-1
d_call: TRBD2
j_call: TRBJ2-7
cdr3_nt: TGCGCCAGCAGAGATTGGGGACCGGGACTAGCCGACTACGAGCAGTACTTC
cdr3_aa: CASRDWGPGLADYEQYF

clone_size: .
v_call: TRBV7-9
d_call: .
j_call: TRBJ2-2
cdr3_nt: TGTGCCAGCAGCTTAGGGATACAGGGTAACACCGGGGAGCTGTTTTTT
cdr3_aa: CASSLGIQGNTGELFF

clone_size: .
v_call: TRBV7-3
d_call: TRBD2
j_call: TRBJ2-7
cdr3_nt: TGTGCCAGCAGCTTAGCTAGCGGGCCTACCTACGAGCAGTACTTC
cdr3_aa: CASSLASGPTYEQYF

clone_size: .
v_call: TRBV13
d_call: .
j_call: TRBJ2-2
cdr3_nt: TGTGCCAGCAGCTTACAGGCCGGGGAGCTGTTTTTT
cdr3_aa: CASSLQAGELFF

clone_size: .
v_call: TRBV7-2
d_call: .
j_call: TRBJ1-4
cdr3_nt: TGTGCCAGCAGCTTGGTAACAGGTGCAACTAATGAAAAACTGTTTTTT
cdr3_aa: CASSLVTGATNEKLFF

clone_size: .
v_call: TRBV7-9
d_call: .
j_call: TRBJ2-1
cdr3_nt: TGTGCCAGCAGCTTCTCCGGAGGGGCGAATGAGCAGTTCTTC
cdr3_aa: CASSFSGGANEQFF

clone_size: .
v_call: TRBV7-9
d_call: .
j_call: TRBJ2-7
cdr3_nt: TGTGCCAGCAGCTTGCGGGTCTCCTACGAGCAGTACTTC
cdr3_aa: CASSLRVSYEQYF

clone_size: few
v_call: TRBV20-1
d_call: .
j_call: TRBJ1-1
cdr3_nt: TGCAGTGCTCTACCGGGATTTGAGGCTTTCTTT
cdr3_aa: CSALPGFEAFF

clone_size: .
v_call: TRBV30
d_call: .
j_call: TRBJ1-5
cdr3_nt: TGTGCCTGGAGTGTTCAAGCGGGGTTTTATAGCAATCAGCCCCAGCATTTT
cdr3_aa: CAWSVQAGFYSNQPQHF

clone_size: .
v_call: TRBV7-6
d_call: .
j_call: TRBJ2-1
cdr3_nt: TGTGCCAGCAGCACCCGGACTGCCTACAATGAGCAGTTCTTC
cdr3_aa: CASSTRTAYNEQFF